This is a list of T cell receptor beta chains from one sample in a study of cytomegalovirus exposure and HLA in healthy donors. The method was immunoSEQ multiplex PCR; TCRdb's version includes in-frame clones alone and lacks a portion of them. The sample has around 200,000 clones, 75% to 90% seen once. Material for sequencing was PBMCs. The receptors derive from a young woman in good health and CMV-seronegative. Each CDR3 is given with its conserved first and last residue. The order of the fields is J gene, clone size, D gene, V gene, CDR3 protein, CDR3 DNA. A D gene is named only where the DNA matches it firmly. Rows give clone size only sometimes, using once, few, many, or a class for an expanded clone.

j_call: TRBJ2-7
clone_size: NA
d_call: TRBD2
v_call: TRBV6-6
cdr3_aa: CASRKTSGRESYEQYF
cdr3_nt: TGTGCCAGCAGAAAAACTAGCGGGAGAGAGTCTTACGAGCAGTACTTC

j_call: TRBJ1-5
clone_size: NA
d_call: TRBD1
v_call: TRBV6-1
cdr3_aa: CASSERTGGQRQPQHF
cdr3_nt: TGTGCCAGCAGTGAACGGACAGGGGGTCAGCGTCAGCCCCAGCATTTT

j_call: TRBJ2-3
clone_size: once
d_call: NA
v_call: TRBV2
cdr3_aa: CASSEERLSSTDTQYF
cdr3_nt: TGTGCCAGCAGTGAAGAGAGGCTTTCTAGCACAGATACGCAGTATTTT

j_call: TRBJ1-5
clone_size: NA
d_call: TRBD1
v_call: TRBV19
cdr3_aa: CASRGQGLSPQHF
cdr3_nt: TGTGCCAGTAGAGGACAGGGGCTCAGTCCCCAGCATTTT

j_call: TRBJ1-6
clone_size: NA
d_call: TRBD1
v_call: TRBV14
cdr3_aa: CASSPQTGVNNSPLHF
cdr3_nt: TGTGCCAGCAGCCCTCAGACAGGGGTGAATAATTCACCCCTCCACTTT

j_call: TRBJ2-1
clone_size: NA
d_call: TRBD1
v_call: TRBV6-1
cdr3_aa: CASSIEDRNNEQFF
cdr3_nt: TGTGCCAGCAGTATCGAGGACAGGAACAATGAGCAGTTCTTC

j_call: TRBJ1-1
clone_size: NA
d_call: TRBD1
v_call: TRBV7-6
cdr3_aa: CASSFARTGGNTEAFF
cdr3_nt: TGTGCCAGCAGCTTCGCCCGGACAGGGGGCAACACTGAAGCTTTCTTT

j_call: TRBJ2-7
clone_size: NA
d_call: NA
v_call: TRBV30
cdr3_aa: CAWSVGGGAYEQYF
cdr3_nt: TGTGCCTGGAGTGTGGGAGGGGGGGCCTACGAGCAGTACTTC

j_call: TRBJ2-1
clone_size: NA
d_call: TRBD2
v_call: TRBV27
cdr3_aa: CASSVLAGGPNEQFF
cdr3_nt: TGTGCCAGCAGTGTACTAGCGGGAGGACCTAATGAGCAGTTCTTC

j_call: TRBJ2-7
clone_size: NA
d_call: NA
v_call: TRBV28
cdr3_aa: CASSFKAGPPLYEQYF
cdr3_nt: TGTGCCAGCAGTTTTAAGGCGGGCCCCCCTCTCTACGAGCAGTACTTC

j_call: TRBJ1-4
clone_size: NA
d_call: NA
v_call: TRBV6-5
cdr3_aa: CASSYAGNEKLFF
cdr3_nt: TGTGCCAGCAGTTACGCGGGGAATGAAAAACTGTTTTTT

j_call: TRBJ1-5
clone_size: few
d_call: NA
v_call: TRBV6-6
cdr3_aa: CASRRLGNQPQHF
cdr3_nt: TGTGCCAGCAGGAGATTGGGCAATCAGCCCCAGCATTTT

j_call: TRBJ2-2
clone_size: NA
d_call: TRBD1
v_call: TRBV19
cdr3_aa: CASLWGQTNTGELFF
cdr3_nt: TGTGCCAGCCTGTGGGGACAGACGAACACCGGGGAGCTGTTTTTT

j_call: TRBJ2-2
clone_size: NA
d_call: TRBD1
v_call: TRBV4-1
cdr3_aa: CASSQDRATGVNTGELFF
cdr3_nt: TGCGCCAGCAGCCAAGACAGGGCGACAGGGGTAAACACCGGGGAGCTGTTTTTT

j_call: TRBJ2-4
clone_size: NA
d_call: NA
v_call: TRBV4-2
cdr3_aa: CASSHPRYERELAKNIQYF
cdr3_nt: TGTGCCAGCAGCCACCCCCGATACGAAAGGGAGCTAGCCAAAAACATTCAGTACTTC

j_call: TRBJ1-1
clone_size: NA
d_call: TRBD1
v_call: TRBV28
cdr3_aa: CASSFRGRGGNTEAFF
cdr3_nt: TGTGCCAGCAGTTTCAGGGGGCGCGGAGGGAACACTGAAGCTTTCTTT

j_call: TRBJ2-1
clone_size: NA
d_call: NA
v_call: TRBV5-5
cdr3_aa: CASSLLTYSYNEQFF
cdr3_nt: TGTGCCAGCAGCCTCCTGACTTACTCCTACAATGAGCAGTTCTTC

j_call: TRBJ1-2
clone_size: NA
d_call: TRBD1
v_call: TRBV27
cdr3_aa: CASSLSFGDRLYGYTF
cdr3_nt: TGTGCCAGCAGTTTATCATTCGGGGACAGGCTATATGGCTACACCTTC

j_call: TRBJ2-1
clone_size: NA
d_call: TRBD2
v_call: TRBV11-2
cdr3_aa: CASSAVAGGSNNEQFF
cdr3_nt: TGTGCCAGCAGCGCAGTTGCTGGCGGGAGCAACAATGAGCAGTTCTTC

j_call: TRBJ2-1
clone_size: NA
d_call: NA
v_call: TRBV2
cdr3_aa: CASSEIRVEQFF
cdr3_nt: TGTGCCAGCAGTGAAATCCGCGTTGAGCAGTTCTTC

j_call: TRBJ2-3
clone_size: NA
d_call: NA
v_call: TRBV5-1
cdr3_aa: CASSFPNLALPSPDTQYF
cdr3_nt: TGCGCCAGCAGCTTCCCAAACTTAGCGTTACCGAGCCCAGATACGCAGTATTTT

j_call: TRBJ2-1
clone_size: NA
d_call: NA
v_call: TRBV6-6
cdr3_aa: CVSRGTANEQFF
cdr3_nt: TGTGTCAGCCGGGGGACAGCCAATGAGCAGTTCTTC

j_call: TRBJ2-6
clone_size: once
d_call: TRBD1
v_call: TRBV6-1
cdr3_aa: CASLSGGSGANVLTF
cdr3_nt: TGTGCCAGCTTGTCAGGGGGTAGTGGGGCCAACGTCCTGACTTTC

j_call: TRBJ1-6
clone_size: NA
d_call: NA
v_call: TRBV11-2
cdr3_aa: CASERGGNSPLHF
cdr3_nt: TGTGCCAGCGAAAGGGGAGGTAATTCACCCCTCCACTTT

j_call: TRBJ1-2
clone_size: NA
d_call: NA
v_call: TRBV4-1
cdr3_aa: CASSFTPADKNLGYTF
cdr3_nt: TGCGCCAGCAGCTTTACCCCGGCGGATAAGAATTTGGGCTACACCTTC